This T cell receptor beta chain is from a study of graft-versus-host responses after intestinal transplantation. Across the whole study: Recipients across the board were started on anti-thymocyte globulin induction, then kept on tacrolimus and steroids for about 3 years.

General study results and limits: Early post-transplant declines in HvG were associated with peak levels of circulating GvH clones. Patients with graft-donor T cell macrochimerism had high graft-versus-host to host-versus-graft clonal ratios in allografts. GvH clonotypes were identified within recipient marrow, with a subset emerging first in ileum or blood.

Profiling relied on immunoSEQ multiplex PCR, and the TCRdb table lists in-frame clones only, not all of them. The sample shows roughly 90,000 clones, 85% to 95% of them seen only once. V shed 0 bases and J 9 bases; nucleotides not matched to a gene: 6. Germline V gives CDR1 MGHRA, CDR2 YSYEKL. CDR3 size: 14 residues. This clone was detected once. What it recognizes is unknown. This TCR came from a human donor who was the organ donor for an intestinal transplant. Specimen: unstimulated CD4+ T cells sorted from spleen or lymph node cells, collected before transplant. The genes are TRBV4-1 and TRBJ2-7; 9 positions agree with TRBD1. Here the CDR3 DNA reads TGCGCCAGCAGCCAAGAGGGACAGGGTATGGGGCAGTACTTC. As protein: CASSQEGQGMGQYF.